This TCR beta chain was identified during a study of OX40 agonist ivuxolimab in advanced cancers. As for the study in general: Patients took ivuxolimab, an agonistic anti-OX40 (CD134) antibody. Study-wide findings and caveats: Expanded peripheral T-cell antigen specificity went undetermined. Individuals who were partial responders at 0.1-3.0 mg/kg had clonal expansion that ranked among the lowest. CD4+ and CD8+ T cells in blood underwent clonal expansion by week 6 at 0.1 to 3.0 mg/kg.

The table came from immunoSEQ multiplex PCR; TCRdb's copy has only in-frame clones and leaves some out. The data contain about 73,000 clones, about nine tenths of them singletons. The CDR3 is made up of 15 amino acids. Trimming took off 2 bases at V and 2 bases at J, with 9 bases between the two ends. Germline assignment: CDR1 SEHNR and CDR2 FQNEAQ (reference sequence). With regard to this clone: As yet, its antigen is unknown.

Here the sequenced sample was CD4+ or CD8+ T cells sorted from blood, taken in a trial of the OX40 agonist ivuxolimab. This TCR was sampled from an adult with an advanced solid tumor such as melanoma, head and neck, liver or kidney cancer. The rearrangement links TRBV7-9 to TRBJ2-2; D unclear. CDR3 in DNA: TGTGCCAGCAGCTTATCGGCTACTAACACCGGGGAGCTGTTTTTT. This encodes CASSLSATNTGELFF.